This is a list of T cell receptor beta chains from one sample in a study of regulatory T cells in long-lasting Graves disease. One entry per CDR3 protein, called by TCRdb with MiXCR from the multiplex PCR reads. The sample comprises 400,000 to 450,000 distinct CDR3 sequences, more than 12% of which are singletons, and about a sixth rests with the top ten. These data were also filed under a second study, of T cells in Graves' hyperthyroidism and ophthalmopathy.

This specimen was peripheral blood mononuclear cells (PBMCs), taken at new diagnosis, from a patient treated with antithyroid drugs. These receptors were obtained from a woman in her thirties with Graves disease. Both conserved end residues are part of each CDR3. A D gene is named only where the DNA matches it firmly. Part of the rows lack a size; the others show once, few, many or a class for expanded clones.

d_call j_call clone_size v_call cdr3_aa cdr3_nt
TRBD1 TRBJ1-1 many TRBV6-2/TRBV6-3 CASSYLFGQGRFTEAFF TGTGCCAGCAGTTACTTATTTGGACAGGGTAGGTTCACTGAAGCTTTCTTT
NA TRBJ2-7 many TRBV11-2 CASSFIQGRRFYEQYF TGTGCCAGCAGCTTTATCCAGGGGCGTCGCTTCTACGAGCAGTACTTC
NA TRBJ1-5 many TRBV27 CASSRGQPNQPQHF TGTGCCAGCAGTAGAGGACAGCCCAATCAGCCCCAGCATTTT
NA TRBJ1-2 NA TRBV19 CASSILLTGTYGYTF TGTGCCAGTAGTATCCTCCTTACAGGGACCTATGGCTACACCTTC
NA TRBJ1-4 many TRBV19 CASSIDSNTEATNEKLFF TGTGCCAGTAGTATAGATAGTAACACAGAAGCAACTAATGAAAAACTGTTTTTT
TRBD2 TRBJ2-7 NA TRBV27 CASSLTRGAYEQYF TGTGCCAGCAGTCTGACACGGGGGGCCTACGAGCAGTACTTC
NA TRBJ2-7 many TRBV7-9 CASSPETRNEQYF TGTGCCAGCAGCCCCGAGACTAGGAACGAGCAGTACTTC
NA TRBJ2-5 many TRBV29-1 CSVEGRLQETQYF TGCAGCGTGGAAGGCCGGCTACAAGAGACCCAGTACTTC
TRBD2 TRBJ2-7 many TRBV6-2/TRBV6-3 CASSSKPGLAGASYEQYF TGTGCCAGCAGTTCGAAACCAGGACTAGCGGGGGCCTCCTACGAGCAGTACTTC
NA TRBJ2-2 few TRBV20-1 CSARDEEELFF TGCAGTGCTAGAGACGAAGAGGAGCTGTTTTTT
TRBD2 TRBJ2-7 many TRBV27 CASSLGLAFDYEQYF TGTGCCAGCAGTTTGGGACTAGCGTTCGATTACGAGCAGTACTTC
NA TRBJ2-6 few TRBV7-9 CASSLGEGQGLGGANVLTF TGTGCCAGCAGCTTGGGTGAGGGGCAGGGGTTAGGAGGGGCCAACGTCCTGACTTTC
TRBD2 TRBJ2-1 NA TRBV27 CASFGTSNEQFF TGTGCCAGCTTCGGGACTAGCAATGAGCAGTTCTTC
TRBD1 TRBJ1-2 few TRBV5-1 CASSRDGQGGYGYTF TGCGCCAGCAGCAGGGATGGACAGGGCGGCTATGGCTACACCTTC
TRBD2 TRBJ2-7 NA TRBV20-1 CSASPVEGAGVREQYF TGCAGTGCTTCCCCAGTGGAAGGAGCGGGAGTACGCGAGCAGTACTTC
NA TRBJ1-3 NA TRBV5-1 CASSAGNLTGNTIYF TGCGCCAGCAGTGCGGGGAATCTGACTGGAAACACCATATATTTT
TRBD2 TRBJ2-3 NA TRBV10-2 CASSEGGLAETDTQYF TGCGCCAGCAGTGAGGGGGGACTAGCGGAAACAGATACGCAGTATTTT
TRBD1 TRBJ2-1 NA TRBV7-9 CASSLVRGGRNEQFF TGTGCCAGCAGCTTAGTTAGAGGGGGCAGAAATGAGCAGTTCTTC